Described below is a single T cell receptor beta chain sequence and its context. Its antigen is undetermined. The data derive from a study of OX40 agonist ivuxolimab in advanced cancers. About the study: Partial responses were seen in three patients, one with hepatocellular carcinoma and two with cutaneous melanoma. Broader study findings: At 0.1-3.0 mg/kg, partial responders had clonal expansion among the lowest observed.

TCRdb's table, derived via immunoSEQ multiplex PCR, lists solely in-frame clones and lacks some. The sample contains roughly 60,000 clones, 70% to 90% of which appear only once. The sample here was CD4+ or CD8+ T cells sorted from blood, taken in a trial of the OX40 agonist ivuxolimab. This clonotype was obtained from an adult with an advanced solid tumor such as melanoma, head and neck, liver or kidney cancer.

The CDR3 reads CAISVGADYGYTF. In DNA, the CDR3 is TGTGCCATCAGTGTTGGGGCTGACTATGGCTACACCTTC. The chain recombines TRBV10-3 with TRBJ1-2; tentatively, D is TRBD1 (5 bases). CDR3 length: 13 residues. Germline assignment: CDR1 ENHRY and CDR2 SYGVKD. Trimming stripped 4 bases from V and 3 bases from J, with 9 bases between.